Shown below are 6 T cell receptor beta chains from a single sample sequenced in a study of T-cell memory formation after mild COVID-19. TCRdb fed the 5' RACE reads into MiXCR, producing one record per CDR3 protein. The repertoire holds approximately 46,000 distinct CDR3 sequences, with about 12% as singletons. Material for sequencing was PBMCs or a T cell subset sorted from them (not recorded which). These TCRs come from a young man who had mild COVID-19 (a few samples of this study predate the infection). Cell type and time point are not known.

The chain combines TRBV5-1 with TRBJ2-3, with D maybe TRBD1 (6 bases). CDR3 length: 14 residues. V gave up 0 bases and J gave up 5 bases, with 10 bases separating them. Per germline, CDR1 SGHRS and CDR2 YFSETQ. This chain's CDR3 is CASSLEGGEDTQYF. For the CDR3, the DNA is TGCGCCAGCAGCTTGGAAGGGGGTGAAGATACGCAGTATTTT.

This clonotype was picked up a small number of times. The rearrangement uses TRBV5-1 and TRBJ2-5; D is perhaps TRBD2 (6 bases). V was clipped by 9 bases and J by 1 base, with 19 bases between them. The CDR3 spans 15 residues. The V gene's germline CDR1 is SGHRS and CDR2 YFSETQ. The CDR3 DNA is TGCGCCACCGCCCCCGGGGAGGTGGGCCAAGAGACCCAGTACTTC. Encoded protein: CATAPGEVGQETQYF.

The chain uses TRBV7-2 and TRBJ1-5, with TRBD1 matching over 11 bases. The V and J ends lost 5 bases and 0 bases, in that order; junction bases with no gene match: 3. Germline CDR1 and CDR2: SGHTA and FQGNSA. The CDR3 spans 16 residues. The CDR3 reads CASSRTGGYSNQPQHF. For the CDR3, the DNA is TGTGCCAGCAGCCGGACAGGGGGCTATAGCAATCAGCCCCAGCATTTT.

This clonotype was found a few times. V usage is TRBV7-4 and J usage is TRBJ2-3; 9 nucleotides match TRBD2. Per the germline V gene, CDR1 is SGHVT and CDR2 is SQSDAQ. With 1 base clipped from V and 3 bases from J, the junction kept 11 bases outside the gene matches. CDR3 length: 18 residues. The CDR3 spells CASSLDRLSGGTTDTQYF. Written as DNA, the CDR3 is TGTGCCAGCAGCTTAGATCGGCTTAGCGGGGGAACTACAGATACGCAGTATTTT.

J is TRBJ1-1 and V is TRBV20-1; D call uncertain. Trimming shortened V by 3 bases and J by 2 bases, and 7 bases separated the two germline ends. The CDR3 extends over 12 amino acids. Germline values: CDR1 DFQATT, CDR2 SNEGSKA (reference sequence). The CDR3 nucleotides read TGCAGTGCTAGTAGGCCCAACACTGAAGCTTTCTTT. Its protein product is CSASRPNTEAFF.

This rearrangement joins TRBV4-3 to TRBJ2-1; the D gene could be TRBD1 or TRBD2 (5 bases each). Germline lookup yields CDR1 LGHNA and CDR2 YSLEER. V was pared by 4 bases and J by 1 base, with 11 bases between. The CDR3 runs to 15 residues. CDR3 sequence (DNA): TGCGCCAGCAGCCTCCGGGACGAATCCTACAATGAGCAGTTCTTC. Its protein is CASSLRDESYNEQFF.